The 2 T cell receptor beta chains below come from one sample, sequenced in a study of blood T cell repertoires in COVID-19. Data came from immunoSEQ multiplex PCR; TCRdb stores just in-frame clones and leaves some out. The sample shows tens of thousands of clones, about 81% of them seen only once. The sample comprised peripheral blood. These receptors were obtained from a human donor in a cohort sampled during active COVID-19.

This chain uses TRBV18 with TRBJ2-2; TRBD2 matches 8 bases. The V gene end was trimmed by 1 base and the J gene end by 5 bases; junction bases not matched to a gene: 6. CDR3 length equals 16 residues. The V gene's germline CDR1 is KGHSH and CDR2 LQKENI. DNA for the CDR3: TGTGCCAGCTCACCACGCGGGGGGCGCGGAACCGGGGAGCTGTTTTTT. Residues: CASSPRGGRGTGELFF.

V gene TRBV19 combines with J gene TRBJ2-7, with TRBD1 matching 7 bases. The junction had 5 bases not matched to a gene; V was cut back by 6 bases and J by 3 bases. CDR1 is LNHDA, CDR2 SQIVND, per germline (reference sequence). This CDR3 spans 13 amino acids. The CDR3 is CASRKRQGYEQYF. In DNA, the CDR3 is TGTGCCAGTAGAAAGAGACAGGGCTACGAGCAGTACTTC.